This passage covers 30 T cell receptor beta chains from one sample sequenced in a study of blood T cells in healthy people across ages. Through a sample-barcoded 5' primer and a J-beta primer mix, a second PCR was run for roughly 7 to 11 cycles. TCRdb re-derived calls from the 5' RACE reads in MiXCR, one entry per CDR3 protein. The sample includes just over 1 million distinct CDR3 sequences, 45% of them seen just once. The sample taken for sequencing was blood. All receptors derive from a woman aged 55-69 years in good health.

This clonotype occurred once. The chain couples TRBV24-1 to TRBJ2-2, with TRBD2 matching over 9 bases. The junction had 4 bases not matched to a gene; V was cut back by 1 base and J by 2 bases. CDR1 is KGHDR, CDR2 SFDVKD, per germline. The CDR3 has 17 amino acids. CDR3 protein: CATSDFWLAGNTGELFF. CDR3 in DNA: TGTGCCACCAGTGATTTTTGGCTAGCGGGAAACACCGGGGAGCTGTTTTTT.

In its sample, this clonotype was seen a few times. This rearrangement joins TRBV9 to TRBJ1-1; D might be TRBD1 (6 bases). The CDR3 loop spans 15 amino acids. Trimming left V 0 bases short and J 0 bases short, with 9 bases between. CDR1 SGDLS and CDR2 YYNGEE come from the germline V gene. The CDR3 spells CASSVADSLNTEAFF. The CDR3 DNA reads as TGTGCCAGCAGCGTAGCGGACAGCCTGAACACTGAAGCTTTCTTT.

The rearrangement joins TRBV3-1 to TRBJ1-1; D is possibly TRBD1 (5 bases). This CDR3 has 13 amino acids. Germline CDR1 reads LGHDT; CDR2 reads YNNKEL (reference sequence). V lost 4 bases and J lost 6, with 12 bases in between. DNA of the CDR3: TGTGCCAGCAGCCTCCAGGGTAGGGCTGAAGCTTTCTTT. Translation gives CASSLQGRAEAFF.

The table lists this clonotype with a few counts. The chain couples TRBV18 to TRBJ2-5; perhaps TRBD2 as D (7 bases). The CDR3 contains 16 residues. CDR1 and CDR2 (germline): KGHSH, LQKENI. Trimming stripped 2 bases from V and 2 bases from J, with 15 bases between. CDR3 protein: CASSPLASGTQETQYF. The CDR3 DNA sequence: TGTGCCAGCTCACCATTAGCGAGCGGGACACAAGAGACCCAGTACTTC.

V and J are TRBV6-6 and TRBJ2-2; TRBD2 aligns across 9 bases. Germline trimming cut 11 bases from V and 12 bases from J; bases unmatched to any gene: 13. The germline gives CDR1 MNHNY, CDR2 SVGAGI (reference sequence). The CDR3 is 13 amino acids. DNA of the CDR3: TGTGCCTGTCATTTTATAGCGGGAGCTCAGCTGTTTTTT. This gives the protein CACHFIAGAQLFF.

J is TRBJ2-5 and V is TRBV15; D possibly corresponds to TRBD1 (5 bases). V lost 0 bases, J lost 4 bases, and 12 bases lay in between. Looked up from germline, CDR1 is LNHNV and CDR2 is YYDKDF (reference sequence). This CDR3 has 15 residues. In DNA, the CDR3 is TGTGCCACCAGCAGAGAGAAGGCCAGGGCAGAGACCCAGTACTTC. Its translation is CATSREKARAETQYF.

This sequence joins TRBV4-1 and TRBJ1-6; 8 positions match TRBD1. The CDR3 runs 16 residues. Unmatched junction bases numbered 12, after V lost 5 bases and J lost 9 bases. Germline V CDR1 and CDR2: MGHRA, YSYEKL. In DNA form, the CDR3 reads TGCGCCAGCAGCTCCCAGACAGGGGACGCGACTTCACCCCTCCACTTT. This translates into CASSSQTGDATSPLHF.

CDR3 in amino acids: CSATDRAKKEDTQYF. The CDR3 DNA sequence: TGCAGTGCTACAGACCGGGCCAAAAAGGAAGATACGCAGTATTTT. This chain links TRBV20-1 with TRBJ2-3, with D hard to call. The CDR3 covers 15 residues. The V gene lost 4 bases and the J gene lost 5 bases, with 19 bases spanning the gap. CDR1 and CDR2 from the germline V gene are DFQATT and SNEGSKA (reference sequence).

This clonotype was counted only a few times. The rearrangement uses TRBV7-2 and TRBJ2-3; maybe TRBD2 (5 bases). In germline, CDR1 is SGHTA, CDR2 FQGNSA. There are 17 residues in the CDR3. With 1 base removed from V and 0 bases from J, the gap between germline ends came to 14 bases. The CDR3 sequence: CASSLGHSVISTDTQYF. CDR3 DNA: TGTGCCAGCAGCTTAGGGCATAGCGTGATTAGCACAGATACGCAGTATTTT.

The chain uses TRBV12-3 or TRBV12-4 and TRBJ1-2; perhaps TRBD1 as D (5 bases). Deletions cut 5 bases from V and 8 bases from J, with 21 bases between. This CDR3 is 15 amino acids long. This CDR3 is CASSPPGTVAKGYTF. In DNA, the CDR3 is TGTGCCAGCAGTCCGCCCGGGACCGTCGCTAAGGGCTACACCTTC.

This clonotype was observed a few times. V is TRBV4-2 and J is TRBJ2-1; a possible D gene is TRBD2 (5 bases). This CDR3 is 13 amino acids long. Trimming cost V 4 bases and J 8 bases, with 12 bases left between them. The germline gives CDR1 LGHNA, CDR2 YNFKEQ. This chain's CDR3 is CASSLRLRDEQFF. Here the CDR3 DNA reads TGTGCCAGCAGCCTCCGTTTGAGGGATGAGCAGTTCTTC.

The V gene is TRBV7-3, the J gene TRBJ2-7, with D perhaps assigned TRBD1 or TRBD2 (5 bases each). The J call may be incorrect, as the DNA end agrees better with TRBJ2-5. CDR3 length equals 16 residues. CDR1 and CDR2 (germline): SGHTA, FQGTGA. CDR3 nucleotide sequence: TGTGCCAGCAGCTTAACTGGGGCTAGCATAAGGGAGACCCAGTACTTC. This gives the protein CASSLTGASIRETQYF.

The chain has TRBV27 and TRBJ2-3; 7 bases are shared with TRBD2. The CDR3 has 14 residues. Germline V gene sequence: CDR1 MNHEY, CDR2 SMNVEV (reference sequence). Unmatched junction bases numbered 9, after V lost 5 bases and J lost 7 bases. CDR3 sequence: CASSPTGGVNTQYF. CDR3 DNA: TGTGCCAGCAGTCCCACGGGGGGTGTTAATACGCAGTATTTT.

V and J are TRBV20-1 and TRBJ1-5, with D maybe TRBD1 (6 bases). The CDR3 totals 13 residues. Germline loops: CDR1 DFQATT, CDR2 SNEGSKA (reference sequence). V shed 6 bases and J shed 1 base, with 10 bases lying between them. As DNA, the CDR3 is TGCAGTGCCCGACAGGCCAGCAATCAGCCCCAGCATTTT. This translates into CSARQASNQPQHF.

This clonotype was detected once. The rearrangement uses TRBV7-9 and TRBJ2-7; TRBD2 might be the D (5 bases). The CDR3 covers 14 residues. V lost 3 bases and J lost 5, with 14 bases in between. Germline CDR1 reads SEHNR; CDR2 reads FQNEAQ (reference sequence). The CDR3: CASSFASPGDEQYF. CDR3 bases: TGTGCCAGCAGCTTTGCTAGCCCGGGTGACGAGCAGTACTTC. The variable domain in full, completed from reference TRBV7-9 and TRBJ2-7, reads DTGVSQNPRHKITKRGQNVTFRCDPISEHNRLYWYRQTLGQGPEFLTYFQNEAQLEKSRLLSDRFSAERPKGSFSTLEIQRTEQGDSAMYLCASSFASPGDEQYFGPGTRLTVT.

This chain links TRBV18 with TRBJ2-3, with 7 bases that match TRBD2. This CDR3 has 14 amino acids. Germline loops: CDR1 KGHSH, CDR2 LQKENI. Germline trimming cut 8 bases from V and 8 bases from J; bases unmatched to any gene: 13. The CDR3 protein is CASHTSVTAGTQYF. Here the CDR3 DNA reads TGTGCCAGCCATACTAGCGTAACGGCGGGTACGCAGTATTTT.

The rearrangement joins TRBV3-1 to TRBJ2-7; TRBD2 is a possible D gene (6 bases). The J call may be wrong; the DNA end is better matched by TRBJ2-5. The V gene's germline CDR1 is LGHDT and CDR2 YNNKEL (reference sequence). There are 12 residues in the CDR3. Here the CDR3 reads CASSPCGKTQYF. CDR3 bases: TGTGCCAGCAGCCCTTGCGGGAAGACCCAGTACTTC.

Notes on this clonotype: Mismatch with germline at one junction end may stem from a read error. The chain couples TRBV7-2 to TRBJ2-1; D is unclear. CDR3 length: 13 amino acids. CDR1 is SGHTA and CDR2 is FQGNSA in the germline V gene. The CDR3 region is CASSEGSYDEQFF. For the CDR3, the DNA is TGTGCCAGCAGCGAAGGCTCCTACGATGAGCAGTTCTTC.

The chain recombines TRBV5-1 with TRBJ2-3, with 8 bases aligning to TRBD2. Germline V gene lookup returns CDR1 SGHRS and CDR2 YFSETQ. V was pared by 3 bases and J by 3 bases, with 3 bases of the junction left unmatched. The CDR3 runs to 14 residues. The CDR3 DNA reads TGCGCCAGCAGCTGGGAGCGGGAGACAGATACGCAGTATTTT. Protein: CASSWERETDTQYF.

This clonotype has more than one count but fewer than ten. The chain carries TRBV2 and TRBJ2-5; 10 bases map to TRBD1. The ends lost 7 bases at V and 4 bases at J; junction bases unmatched: 9. Looked up from germline, CDR1 is SNHLY and CDR2 is FYNNEI. This CDR3 has 15 amino acids. The CDR3 loop is CASNRDRGSRETQYF. CDR3 nucleotide sequence: TGTGCCAGCAATAGGGACAGGGGAAGCCGAGAGACCCAGTACTTC.

The chain has TRBV15 and TRBJ2-3; 8 bases are shared with TRBD2. V trimming: 0 bases; J trimming: 4 bases; junction bases outside the gene matches: 12. Germline V gives CDR1 LNHNV, CDR2 YYDKDF (reference sequence). This CDR3 comprises 18 residues. Written as DNA, the CDR3 is TGTGCCACCAGCAGAGATCCGTCGGCGGGAGGCGGGTCAGATACGCAGTATTTT. Protein: CATSRDPSAGGGSDTQYF.

In its sample, this clonotype was seen once. The CDR3 sequence: CASSKRTADPYEQYF. In DNA form, the CDR3 reads TGTGCCAGCAGCAAGAGGACAGCGGACCCCTACGAGCAGTACTTC. The chain uses TRBV21-1 and TRBJ2-7; the tabulated D call, TRBD2, remains unverified against the DNA. TRBV21-1 has pseudogene status. The CDR3 extends over 15 amino acids.

The chain recombines TRBV9 with TRBJ2-3; the match to TRBD1 covers 7 bases. The CDR3 has 16 residues. V was pared by 2 bases and J by 2 bases, with 8 bases of the junction left unmatched. CDR1 is SGDLS, CDR2 YYNGEE, per germline. The CDR3 protein is CASSVRTGQFTDTQYF. The CDR3 coding sequence is TGTGCCAGCAGCGTGAGGACAGGTCAGTTCACAGATACGCAGTATTTT.

This clonotype was found a few times. CDR3 region: CATSSARGNIQYF. The DNA for the CDR3 is TGTGCCACCAGCAGCGCACGGGGAAACATTCAGTACTTC. The chain is built from TRBV15 and TRBJ2-4; D might be TRBD2 (5 bases). This CDR3 spans 13 amino acids. Germline V lookup: CDR1 LNHNV, CDR2 YYDKDF (reference sequence). V was clipped by 3 bases and J by 6 bases, with 9 bases between them.

V gene TRBV3-1 combines with J gene TRBJ2-7; D is possibly TRBD2 (6 bases). The CDR3 is made up of 13 amino acids. Trimming shortened V by 10 bases and J by 5 bases, and 18 bases separated the two germline ends. Germline V CDR1 and CDR2: LGHDT, YNNKEL (reference sequence). The CDR3, as DNA: TGTGCCACCTCTCAGTTCGGGAGAGACGAGCAGTACTTC. This sequence encodes CATSQFGRDEQYF.

This clonotype has more than one count but fewer than ten. V gene TRBV5-1 combines with J gene TRBJ2-1, with 11 bases that match TRBD2. The V and J ends lost 3 bases and 2 bases, in that order; junction bases with no gene match: 7. Germline-derived CDR1 and CDR2 are SGHRS and YFSETQ. This CDR3 is built from 17 residues. The CDR3 spells CASSSGLAVIPYNEQFF. As DNA, the CDR3 is TGCGCCAGCAGCTCGGGACTAGCGGTAATTCCCTACAATGAGCAGTTCTTC.

The chain uses TRBV2 and TRBJ2-1; TRBD2 matches 9 bases. The J call may be wrong; the DNA end is better matched by TRBJ2-7. From germline, CDR1 is SNHLY and CDR2 FYNNEI. CDR3 length equals 18 residues. As DNA, the CDR3 is TGTGCCAGCAGTGCAACAGGGCTAGCGGGATATTCCTACAATGAGCAGTACTTC. Its protein product is CASSATGLAGYSYNEQYF.

This clonotype was recorded once. It may be a read error: a sequence one base away is much more abundant. The chain couples TRBV25-1 to TRBJ2-1; D may be TRBD2 (5 bases). The CDR3 is 14 amino acids. Germline values: CDR1 MGHDK, CDR2 SYGVNS. The CDR3 sequence: CANSGRTDDNEQFF. DNA for the CDR3: TGTGCCAACAGTGGAAGGACTGACGACAATGAGCAGTTCTTC.

This rearrangement joins TRBV11-2 to TRBJ2-1, with 9 positions matching TRBD2. The CDR3 is 16 residues long. In germline, CDR1 is SGHAT, CDR2 FQNNGV. The ends lost 1 base at V and 10 bases at J; junction bases unmatched: 11. CDR3 nucleotides: TGTGCCAGCAGCTTAGCGGGTAGCGGGGGCCAACTGGAGCAGTTCTTC. As protein: CASSLAGSGGQLEQFF.

The chain employs TRBV6-1 and TRBJ2-6, with 11 bases fitting TRBD2. This CDR3 has 17 residues. In germline, CDR1 is MNHNS, CDR2 SASEGT. The V and J ends lost 6 bases and 0 bases, in that order; junction bases with no gene match: 4. The CDR3 coding sequence is TGTGCCAGCAGAACCGGGACTAGCGGCTCTGGGGCCAACGTCCTGACTTTC. It is translated as CASRTGTSGSGANVLTF.